This entry lists 15 T cell receptor beta chains sequenced from one sample in a study of radiation and T cells in renal cell carcinoma. Treatment described: treatment-naive control, cytoreductive nephrectomy. Sequenced by immunoSEQ multiplex PCR; TCRdb stores in-frame clones only, minus some. The table records tens of thousands of clones, roughly 53% of them present only once. Specimen: tumor tissue, collected from a patient whose treatment was nephrectomy without radiotherapy. The receptors stem from a human donor with renal cell carcinoma.

Within the sample, this clone is medium-sized. This chain connects TRBV2 to TRBJ2-7; D gene uncertain. The CDR3 consists of 11 residues. Per the germline V gene, CDR1 is SNHLY and CDR2 is FYNNEI. Trimming removed 6 bases from V and 3 bases from J, with 6 bases in between. CDR3: CASRLSYEQYF. For the CDR3, the DNA is TGTGCCAGCAGACTAAGCTACGAGCAGTACTTC.

The V and J genes are TRBV20-1 and TRBJ2-7; D gene ambiguous. Germline values: CDR1 DFQATT, CDR2 SNEGSKA (reference sequence). V was trimmed by 2 bases and J by 5 bases, leaving 7 bases between them. The CDR3 contains 11 residues. CDR3 residues: CSARTGDEQYF. The CDR3 DNA follows: TGCAGTGCTAGAACCGGCGACGAGCAGTACTTC.

This clone was seen a few times. V and J are TRBV7-6 and TRBJ2-1; the D is unclear. CDR3 length: 12 residues. The germline V gene has CDR1 SGHVS and CDR2 FNYEAQ. V lost 5 bases to trimming and J lost 10 bases, with 12 bases between them. The CDR3, as DNA: TGTGCCAGCAGCCCCATCGGGCGAGAGCAGTTCTTC. This sequence encodes CASSPIGREQFF.

This clone was detected only a few times. V and J are TRBV4-1 and TRBJ2-2; 7 bases match TRBD1. CDR3 length equals 15 residues. In germline, CDR1 is MGHRA, CDR2 YSYEKL. The J segment lost 9 bases and the V segment lost 1 base, leaving 8 bases of the junction unmatched. The CDR3 loop is CASSQADRDGRELFF. The DNA for the CDR3 is TGCGCCAGCAGCCAAGCCGACAGGGATGGTAGGGAGCTGTTTTTT.

This chain links TRBV4-3 with TRBJ2-2, with D possibly matching TRBD2 (5 bases). This CDR3 contains 13 residues. Trimming took off 3 bases at V and 4 bases at J, with 6 bases between the two ends. Germline CDR1 and CDR2: LGHNA and YSLEER. The CDR3 loop is CASSQEVTGELFF. The CDR3 DNA is TGCGCCAGCAGCCAGGAGGTCACCGGGGAGCTGTTTTTT.

The chain couples TRBV10-3 to TRBJ1-3; the D gene is possibly TRBD1 (5 bases). Trimming removed 4 bases at V and 1 base at J, with 14 bases between. From germline, CDR1 is ENHRY and CDR2 SYGVKD. This CDR3 region has 16 residues. The CDR3 coding sequence is TGTGCCATCAGTGGGCGACAGAGCCTGTCTGGAAACACCATATATTTT. Residues: CAISGRQSLSGNTIYF.

This clone has a count of ten or more. This chain links TRBV19 with TRBJ2-1; D possibly corresponds to TRBD1 (8 bases). The V and J ends lost 5 bases and 3 bases respectively, with 14 bases between them. The CDR3 extends over 15 amino acids. Germline-derived CDR1 and CDR2 are LNHDA and SQIVND (reference sequence). The CDR3 protein is CASSATGGGYNEQFF. In nucleotides, the CDR3 is TGTGCCAGTAGTGCCACAGGGGGGGGCTACAATGAGCAGTTCTTC.

This rearrangement joins TRBV9 to TRBJ1-2; tentatively, D is TRBD1 (5 bases). Trimming cost V 0 bases and J 1 base, with 16 bases left between them. CDR3 size: 17 residues. Germline V CDR1 and CDR2: SGDLS, YYNGEE. The CDR3 sequence: CASSVVAGRPFNYGYTF. The CDR3 DNA reads as TGTGCCAGCAGCGTAGTGGCAGGGAGGCCCTTTAACTATGGCTACACCTTC.

This chain links TRBV5-1 with TRBJ1-4, with D unclear. Germline V CDR1 and CDR2: SGHRS, YFSETQ. V shed 0 bases and J shed 3 bases, with 6 bases lying between them. The CDR3 consists of 14 residues. CDR3 in amino acids: CASSLGQPNEKLFF. In DNA form, the CDR3 reads TGCGCCAGCAGCTTGGGTCAGCCTAATGAAAAACTGTTTTTT.

The chain combines TRBV7-2 with TRBJ1-1; D ambiguous. The CDR3 is 15 amino acids. CDR1 SGHTA and CDR2 FQGNSA come from the germline V gene. Trimming removed 1 base at V and 10 bases at J, with 19 bases between. CDR3 nucleotides: TGTGCCAGCAGCTTAGATTACCCCGCAAGGAGTCGAGCTTTCTTT. Protein product: CASSLDYPARSRAFF.

This clone has a handful of counts. The rearrangement joins TRBV7-9 to TRBJ2-5; tentatively, D is TRBD1 or TRBD2 (6 bases each). This CDR3 has 17 amino acids. The germline V gene has CDR1 SEHNR and CDR2 FQNEAQ (reference sequence). Trimming removed 5 bases from V and 1 base from J, with 20 bases in between. The CDR3 region is CASSPHLGQRVQETQYF. DNA of the CDR3: TGTGCCAGCAGCCCCCACCTTGGACAGCGGGTCCAAGAGACCCAGTACTTC.

This chain connects TRBV6-5 to TRBJ2-7, with 7 bases fitting TRBD1. J was trimmed by 2 bases and V by 0 bases; bases with no gene match: 4. The CDR3 runs to 15 residues. Germline assignment: CDR1 MNHEY and CDR2 SVGAGI. CDR3 loop: CASSYSTGFTYEQYF. The CDR3 nucleotides read TGTGCCAGCAGTTACTCGACAGGGTTCACCTACGAGCAGTACTTC.

The gene calls are TRBV5-4 and TRBJ1-4, with D unresolved. The CDR3 totals 14 residues. Germline V gene data show CDR1 as SGHNT and CDR2 as YYREEE (reference sequence). The ends were cut back, 1 base at V and 5 bases at J, with 9 bases in the middle. This CDR3 reads CASSLSRGNEKLFF. DNA for the CDR3: TGTGCCAGCAGCTTGTCCCGAGGGAATGAAAAACTGTTTTTT.

This clone was detected a few times. V usage is TRBV27 and J usage is TRBJ1-5; D gene ambiguous. The V gene lost 5 bases and the J gene lost 0 bases, with 5 bases spanning the gap. The CDR3 extends over 13 amino acids. From germline, CDR1 is MNHEY and CDR2 SMNVEV (reference sequence). CDR3 nucleotides: TGTGCCAGCAGTAAACATAGCAATCAGCCCCAGCATTTT. This translates into CASSKHSNQPQHF.

The V and J genes are TRBV19 and TRBJ1-4, with D possibly matching TRBD1 (5 bases). Between the trimmed V and J ends, which lost 5 bases and 10 bases, there was a span of 14 bases. Per germline, CDR1 LNHDA and CDR2 SQIVND (reference sequence). CDR3 length: 13 amino acids. Here the CDR3 reads CASSPGQFAKLFF. For the CDR3, the DNA is TGTGCCAGTAGTCCCGGACAATTTGCAAAACTGTTTTTT.